These 19 T cell receptor beta chains came from one sample sequenced in a study of T-cell reconstitution after alpha-beta-depleted transplantation in children. Preparation of the TCRbeta library involved a method that used unique molecular identifiers. TCRdb recomputed calls from the PCR reads with MiXCR, one row per CDR3 protein. The repertoire holds hundreds of thousands of distinct CDR3 sequences, approximately 13% seen once, with about 5% in the top ten. The material was PBMCs from the stem cell graft donor, obtained from the stem cell graft. These TCRs come from a human donor who donated a stem cell graft to a child with combined immunodeficiency.

The gene calls are TRBV2 and TRBJ1-5, with TRBD1 as a possible D gene (5 bases). Germline assignment: CDR1 SNHLY and CDR2 FYNNEI. This CDR3 is 13 amino acids long. V shed 7 bases and J shed 5 bases, with 12 bases lying between them. The CDR3 coding sequence is TGTGCCAGCACCCCGGGGGATGATCAGCCCCAGCATTTT. It codes for CASTPGDDQPQHF. Supplemented by reference TRBV2 and TRBJ1-5, the full variable domain reads EPEVTQTPSHQVTQMGQEVILRCVPISNHLYFYWYRQILGQKVEFLVSFYNNEISEKSEIFDDQFSVERPDGSNFTLKIRSTKLEDSAMYFCASTPGDDQPQHFGDGTRLSIL.

The CDR3 coding sequence is TGTGCCAGCAGTGAGACCGTGTTCATGAACATTCAGTACTTC. Its translation: CASSETVFMNIQYF. This chain connects TRBV6-1 to TRBJ2-4; D gene unclear. Germline values: CDR1 MNHNS, CDR2 SASEGT. The CDR3 length is 14 residues. Trimming took off 3 bases at V and 7 bases at J, with 13 bases between the two ends.

The table lists this clonotype with a few counts. The genes are TRBV12-3 or TRBV12-4 and TRBJ1-5; the D gene is possibly TRBD1 (6 bases). Trimming took 5 bases from V and 2 from J, leaving 13 bases between them. The CDR3 spans 15 residues. CDR3 bases: TGTGCCAGCAGTCGTAGGGGGGGGGGCAATCAGCCCCAGCATTTT. Amino acid sequence: CASSRRGGGNQPQHF.

The chain combines TRBV12-3 or TRBV12-4 with TRBJ2-7, with a possible D match to TRBD2 (5 bases). The CDR3 loop spans 14 amino acids. Deletions cut 5 bases from V and 4 bases from J, with 15 bases between. CDR3 bases: TGTGCCAGCAGTAACGGCCGGAGCGGATACGAGCAGTACTTC. This codes for CASSNGRSGYEQYF.

Concerning this clonotype itself: The junction departs from the called germline gene at one end, perhaps through a read error. The V and J genes are TRBV27 and TRBJ2-7; perhaps TRBD1 as D (7 bases). The CDR3 is 14 residues long. Germline loops: CDR1 MNHEY, CDR2 SMNVEV (reference sequence). This CDR3 reads CASSPGYTQGGFLF. The CDR3 coding sequence is TGTGCCAGCAGTCCGGGTTACACCCAGGGGGGATTCCTTTTC.

This clonotype was detected a few times. The V gene is TRBV20-1, the J gene TRBJ2-3; 7 bases agree with TRBD2. Germline trimming cut 4 bases from V and 6 bases from J; bases unmatched to any gene: 10. The CDR3 sequence is 14 residues long. CDR1 is DFQATT and CDR2 is SNEGSKA in the germline V gene (reference sequence). The DNA for the CDR3 is TGCAGTGCTACCGGGGGAGGGCGACCGGATACGCAGTATTTT. This gives the protein CSATGGGRPDTQYF.

This clonotype was counted a few times. The V and J genes are TRBV5-6 and TRBJ2-3, with 8 bases aligning to TRBD2. V trimming: 4 bases; J trimming: 5 bases; junction bases outside the gene matches: 0. The CDR3 runs 12 residues. Germline V gene lookup returns CDR1 SGHDT and CDR2 YYEEEE. As DNA, the CDR3 is TGTGCCAGCAGCACTAGCGGAGATACGCAGTATTTT. Amino acid sequence: CASSTSGDTQYF.

The genes are TRBV7-2 and TRBJ1-3; 9 positions match TRBD1. Germline V CDR1 and CDR2: SGHTA, FQGNSA. The junction had 7 bases not matched to a gene; V was cut back by 10 bases and J by 3 bases. The CDR3 loop spans 14 amino acids. DNA for the CDR3: TGTGCCACCAAAACAGGGGGCAGTGGAAACACCATATATTTT. It translates to CATKTGGSGNTIYF.

This clonotype has at least ten counts. The chain joins TRBV12-3 or TRBV12-4 to TRBJ2-1; D unresolved. This CDR3 has 13 residues. V was trimmed by 6 bases and J by 4 bases, leaving 10 bases between them. The CDR3 loop reads CASSFVGYNEQFF. The CDR3 DNA follows: TGTGCCAGCAGCTTCGTAGGGTACAATGAGCAGTTCTTC.

This clonotype was detected ten times or more. The chain combines TRBV7-2 with TRBJ2-5; D is undetermined. Per the germline V gene, CDR1 is SGHTA and CDR2 is FQGNSA. This CDR3 has 13 residues. The germline V and J ends were trimmed by 0 bases and 5 bases, with 7 bases remaining between them. This chain's CDR3 is CASSLAGRETQYF. The CDR3 DNA sequence: TGTGCCAGCAGCTTAGCGGGAAGGGAGACCCAGTACTTC.

The rearrangement links TRBV7-8 to TRBJ2-3, with 8 bases that match TRBD2. CDR1 SGHVS and CDR2 FQNEAQ come from the germline V gene. J gave up 3 bases and V 5 bases, and 13 bases lay outside the gene matches. The CDR3 is made up of 17 amino acids. CDR3 coding DNA: TGTGCCAGCAGCCGGGAGGGGTCACGACAGCCTACAGATACGCAGTATTTT. Amino acid sequence: CASSREGSRQPTDTQYF. The full variable domain, in which reference TRBV7-8 and TRBJ2-3 provide the parts outside the CDR3, is GAGVSQSPRYKVAKRGQDVALRCDPISGHVSLFWYQQALGQGPEFLTYFQNEAQLDKSGLPSDRFFAERPEGSVSTLKIQRTQQEDSAVYLCASSREGSRQPTDTQYFGPGTRLTVL.

The V gene is TRBV7-2, the J gene TRBJ2-7; 13 nucleotides align to TRBD2. The length of the CDR3 is 16 residues. With 4 bases clipped from V and 2 bases from J, the junction kept 5 bases outside the gene matches. Germline lookup yields CDR1 SGHTA and CDR2 FQGNSA. The CDR3 nucleotides are TGTGCCAGCAGCTACGGACTAGCGGGGGAGGCCTACGAGCAGTACTTC. Translated, it gives CASSYGLAGEAYEQYF.

The chain employs TRBV7-2 and TRBJ1-6; TRBD1 aligns across 7 bases. The germline V gene has CDR1 SGHTA and CDR2 FQGNSA. Trimming removed 5 bases from V and 9 bases from J; junction bases left unmatched: 7. CDR3 length: 14 residues. CDR3 sequence reads: CASSPGQTSSPLHF. In DNA, the CDR3 is TGTGCCAGCAGCCCGGGACAGACGTCTTCACCCCTCCACTTT. The whole variable domain, remainder taken from reference TRBV7-2 and TRBJ1-6, is GAGVSQSPSNKVTEKGKDVELRCDPISGHTALYWYRQSLGQGLEFLIYFQGNSAPDKSGLPSDRFSAERTGGSVSTLTIQRTQQEDSAVYLCASSPGQTSSPLHFGNGTRLTVT.

This clonotype was counted at least ten times. The V call is TRBV5-1, the J call TRBJ2-7; D tentatively fits TRBD1 or TRBD2 (5 bases each). The CDR3 is made up of 12 amino acids. In germline, CDR1 is SGHRS, CDR2 YFSETQ. Deletions cut 4 bases from V and 3 bases from J, with 8 bases between. For the CDR3, the DNA is TGCGCCAGCAGCGGGGACCTCTACGAGCAGTACTTC. Its translation: CASSGDLYEQYF.

V is TRBV18 and J is TRBJ2-1; possibly TRBD1 or TRBD2 for D (6 bases each). CDR1 is KGHSH, CDR2 LQKENI, per germline. CDR3 size: 16 residues. V was pared by 7 bases and J by 4 bases, with 20 bases between. This CDR3 is CASFPGGGRRYNEQFF. Here the CDR3 DNA reads TGTGCCAGCTTCCCCGGGGGCGGACGCCGATACAATGAGCAGTTCTTC.

The table lists this clonotype with a few counts. V is TRBV7-3 and J is TRBJ2-1, with D perhaps given as TRBD1 or TRBD2 (5 bases each). V was trimmed by 5 bases and J by 8 bases, leaving 16 bases between them. CDR3 length: 14 amino acids. Germline V gene sequence: CDR1 SGHTA, CDR2 FQGTGA. CDR3 in amino acids: CASSAGPPRDEQFF. The DNA for the CDR3 is TGTGCCAGCAGCGCGGGCCCTCCCAGGGATGAGCAGTTCTTC.

This clonotype was counted a few times. This chain joins TRBV27 and TRBJ1-3; D is uncertain. The CDR3 is 16 residues long. Germline V gene data show CDR1 as MNHEY and CDR2 as SMNVEV (reference sequence). Trimming removed 3 bases from V and 0 bases from J, with 12 bases in between. The CDR3 sequence: CASSFGQPLSGNTIYF. CDR3 bases: TGTGCCAGCAGTTTTGGGCAGCCTCTCTCTGGAAACACCATATATTTT.

This clonotype was seen a few times. The chain combines TRBV4-2 with TRBJ2-7, with 7 bases lining up with TRBD1. The CDR3 runs to 15 residues. The ends lost 1 base at V and 3 bases at J; junction bases unmatched: 6. Germline CDR1 reads LGHNA; CDR2 reads YNFKEQ. CDR3 sequence: CASSQVEGADYEQYF. CDR3 in DNA: TGTGCCAGCAGCCAAGTCGAGGGGGCTGACTACGAGCAGTACTTC.

V and J are TRBV9 and TRBJ2-3, with 8 bases fitting TRBD1. Germline V gives CDR1 SGDLS, CDR2 YYNGEE. This CDR3 has 15 residues. V shed 6 bases and J 0 bases; nucleotides not matched to a gene: 6. CDR3 region: CASNTGQGSTDTQYF. The CDR3 coding sequence is TGTGCCAGCAACACCGGACAGGGAAGCACAGATACGCAGTATTTT.